The clone carrying this TCR beta chain has more than one count but fewer than ten. Its antigen is not identified. Combining a sample-barcoded 5' primer with a J-beta primer mix, a second PCR ran for 7 to 11 cycles. TCRdb passed the 5' RACE reads through MiXCR, listing each CDR3 protein once. The sample lists 650,000 to 800,000 distinct CDR3 sequences; more than 40% were seen once. This entry is derived from a study of blood T cells in healthy people across ages. Findings and caveats of the study: Estimates drawn from one million T cells were deemed to understate diversity. Naive T cell percentage by flow cytometry tracked strongly with beta diversity.

A minimum of 7 million PBMCs was isolated per sample. Each sample provided at least 5.5 micrograms of extracted total RNA. The source material was blood. The sequence was collected from a man between 60 and 70 years old in good health.

The CDR3 sequence: CSARLPGYSYNEQFF. In nucleotides, the CDR3 is TGCAGTGCTAGGCTTCCGGGTTATTCCTACAATGAGCAGTTCTTC. The chain joins TRBV20-1 to TRBJ2-1; D is unresolved. Germline V gene sequence: CDR1 DFQATT, CDR2 SNEGSKA (reference sequence). Between the trimmed V and J ends, which lost 3 bases and 1 base, there was a span of 13 bases. The CDR3 is 15 residues long.